A single sample gave rise to the 28 T cell receptor beta chains below, sequenced in a study of molecular identifiers for immune sequencing clone quantification. One entry per CDR3 protein results from TCRdb running MiXCR on the PCR reads. Of about 630,000 distinct CDR3 sequences listed, about 25% are singletons. Sequencing was carried out using naive CD8+ T cells from blood, with Jurkat cell RNA spiked in. Sample subset: FACS-sorted CD8+CD4-CCR7+CD45RA+ naive T cells. The receptors stem from a human donor in good health. Some libraries in this study had Jurkat cell RNA spiked in.

The chain combines TRBV6-2 or TRBV6-3 with TRBJ1-2, with D possibly TRBD1 on 5 matching bases. The germline V gene encodes CDR1 MNHEY and CDR2 SVGEGT. V lost 7 bases and J lost 1, with 7 bases in between. The CDR3 runs 12 residues. The CDR3 DNA sequence: TGTGCCAGCATGGGGGATAACTATGGCTACACCTTC. This translates into CASMGDNYGYTF.

Of note for this clonotype: A much bigger clone sits one base away, suggesting this may be a read error. V and J are TRBV20-1 and TRBJ2-7, with a tentative D call TRBD2 (6 bases). Per germline, CDR1 DFQATT and CDR2 SNEGSKA (reference sequence). The CDR3 has 16 amino acids. CDR3: CSARELASTTLYEHYF. The CDR3 bases are TGCAGTGCTAGAGAGCTAGCGAGCACAACCCTCTACGAGCATTACTTC.

A remark on this clonotype: Lacking the conserved final phenylalanine or tryptophan, this CDR3 likely reflects a read error. The V and J genes are TRBV7-9 and TRBJ2-7, with 11 bases matching TRBD1. CDR1 is SEHNR, CDR2 FQNEAQ, per germline (reference sequence). The V segment lost 5 bases and the J segment 4 bases; nucleotides outside the gene matches: 7. The CDR3 totals 15 residues. The CDR3: CASSPGQGVSYEQYL. In DNA, the CDR3 is TGTGCCAGCAGCCCGGGACAGGGGGTTAGTTACGAGCAGTACCTC.

On this clonotype: A much larger clone differs from this one at a single base, so this may be a read error. This chain joins TRBV29-1 and TRBJ2-1, with a tentative D call TRBD2 (5 bases). V was pared by 4 bases and J by 8 bases, with 15 bases between. Germline V CDR1 and CDR2: SQVTM, ANQGSEA. This CDR3 has 13 amino acids. In DNA form, the CDR3 reads TGCAGCGTTGGTGGCGGGCAGAGGGATGAGCAGTTCTTC. Its translation: CSVGGGQRDEQFF.

As to this clonotype: A much larger clonotype is one base distant, so this may be a read error. This chain uses TRBV9 with TRBJ1-1, with D uncertain. CDR1 SGDLS and CDR2 YYNGEE come from the germline V gene. The CDR3 totals 13 residues. CDR3 DNA sequence: TGTGTCAGCAATCAAGGAATGAACACTGAAGCTTTCTTT. This encodes CVSNQGMNTEAFF.

Of note for this clonotype: A read error may be the cause here, since a much bigger clone is one base away. This chain uses TRBV9 with TRBJ2-2; TRBD1 aligns across 8 bases. CDR1 and CDR2 (germline): SGDLS, YYNGEE. The J segment lost 6 bases and the V segment lost 4 bases, leaving 5 bases of the junction unmatched. The CDR3 covers 14 residues. The CDR3 region is CASSSRGRSGELFF. The CDR3 DNA sequence: TGTGCCAGCAGCTCCAGGGGGCGGTCCGGGGAGCTGTTTTTT.

This clonotype was found many times. V gene TRBV12-5 combines with J gene TRBJ2-6, with 7 bases that match TRBD1. The CDR3 is 21 amino acids. Trimming cost V 0 bases and J 9 bases; bases outside gene matches: 23. Germline CDR1 LGHNT, CDR2 FRNRAP. The CDR3 sequence is CASGLVLGGRAPSFNHNVLTF. The DNA of the CDR3 is TGTGCTAGTGGTTTGGTACTAGGGGGCAGGGCCCCATCGTTTAACCACAACGTCCTGACTTTC. Looking up the rest from reference TRBV12-5 and TRBJ2-6 gives the full variable domain: DARVTQTPRHKVTEMGQEVTMRCQPILGHNTVFWYRQTMMQGLELLAYFRNRAPLDDSGMPKDRFSAEMPDATLATLKIQPSEPRDSAVYFCASGLVLGGRAPSFNHNVLTFGAGSRLTVL.

The V gene is TRBV12-3 or TRBV12-4, the J gene TRBJ2-3; 9 bases are a match to TRBD2. This CDR3 spans 14 amino acids. V was pared by 5 bases and J by 5 bases, with 5 bases of the junction left unmatched. CDR3 nucleotides: TGTGCCAGCAGTCGTGCAGCGGGGGGAGATACGCAGTATTTT. Translating gives CASSRAAGGDTQYF.

This clonotype was observed at least ten times. This sequence joins TRBV6-5 and TRBJ2-2; the match to TRBD2 covers 7 bases. Trimming removed 5 bases from V and 4 bases from J; junction bases left unmatched: 4. The CDR3 covers 14 residues. The germline gives CDR1 MNHEY, CDR2 SVGAGI. CDR3 sequence reads: CASSLGEGTGELFF. CDR3 DNA: TGTGCCAGCAGTCTAGGGGAGGGCACCGGGGAGCTGTTTTTT.

This clonotype was seen more than once but under ten times. The chain recombines TRBV30 with TRBJ2-7, with a weak D call TRBD2 (6 bases). Trimming stripped 5 bases from V and 4 bases from J, with 9 bases between. CDR1 GTSNPN and CDR2 SVGIG come from the germline V gene (reference sequence). This CDR3 has 11 residues. CDR3 in amino acids: CAWRESYEQYF. The CDR3, as DNA: TGTGCCTGGCGGGAGTCGTACGAGCAGTACTTC.

This clonotype appeared a few times. Possible read error: a much larger clone is one base away. The chain is built from TRBV28 and TRBJ2-3; D gene ambiguous. The CDR3 is 16 amino acids. Per the germline V gene, CDR1 is MDHEN and CDR2 is SYDVKM. V shed 3 bases and J shed 8 bases, with 21 bases lying between them. This CDR3 reads CASSFLARTFAGTQYF. CDR3 coding DNA: TGTGCCAGCAGTTTTTTAGCCCGCACTTTCGCAGGTACGCAGTATTTT.

The chain links TRBV13 to TRBJ1-5; D gene uncertain. V shed 0 bases and J shed 3 bases, with 9 bases lying between them. The CDR3 is 15 residues long. Per germline, CDR1 PRHDT and CDR2 FYEKMQ (reference sequence). The CDR3 loop reads CASSLGPQNNQPQHF. CDR3 DNA: TGTGCCAGCAGCTTAGGCCCACAGAACAATCAGCCCCAGCATTTT.

This chain uses TRBV4-3 with TRBJ1-1; no definite D call. Per germline, CDR1 LGHNA and CDR2 YSLEER. The CDR3 totals 14 residues. Trimming left V 3 bases short and J 6 bases short, with 14 bases between. CDR3 in amino acids: CASSHRASGAEAFF. Here the CDR3 DNA reads TGCGCCAGCAGCCACCGGGCCTCGGGCGCTGAAGCTTTCTTT.

Details on this clonotype: A junction boundary mismatches the germline segment, possibly from a read error. V and J are TRBV11-2 and TRBJ1-6; D is undetermined. Germline V gene sequence: CDR1 SGHAT, CDR2 FQNNGV. This CDR3 has 16 residues. CDR3: CASRPPGASYNSPLPF. CDR3 DNA: TGTGCCAGCAGACCTCCGGGAGCCTCCTATAATTCACCCCTCCCCTTT.

On this clonotype: This could be a read error, since a much larger clone is one nucleotide away. The CDR3 end shows no conserved phenylalanine or tryptophan, and so a read error is likely. The chain has TRBV7-9 and TRBJ2-7, with unresolved D. The germline CDR1 and CDR2 sequences are SEHNR and FQNEAQ (reference sequence). V dropped 5 bases and J dropped 3 bases, with 11 bases sitting between them. This CDR3 contains 13 residues. The CDR3 DNA sequence: TGTGCCAGCAGCCCAGAATACTACTACGAGCAGTACCTC. This codes for CASSPEYYYEQYL.

This sequence joins TRBV11-2 and TRBJ2-5, with 11 bases that match TRBD2. Germline CDR1 is SGHAT and CDR2 is FQNNGV. The junction had 11 bases not matched to a gene; V was cut back by 2 bases and J by 9 bases. The CDR3 totals 16 residues. CDR3 protein: CASSLSSGRAFEPQYF. The CDR3 DNA is TGTGCCAGCAGCTTAAGTAGCGGGAGGGCTTTTGAGCCCCAGTACTTC.

The gene calls are TRBV4-3 and TRBJ2-7; D uncertain. V lost 0 bases, J lost 6 bases, and 9 bases lay in between. The CDR3 contains 13 residues. Germline-derived CDR1 and CDR2 are LGHNA and YSLEER. CDR3 region: CASSQDPGSEQYF. CDR3 coding DNA: TGCGCCAGCAGCCAAGATCCTGGTTCCGAGCAGTACTTC.

This clonotype was seen more than once but under ten times. A much larger clone differs by one base, so this may be a read error. The chain couples TRBV29-1 to TRBJ2-4; D is perhaps TRBD1 (5 bases). CDR1 and CDR2 from the germline V gene are SQVTM and ANQGSEA. V was pared by 6 bases and J by 2 bases, with 11 bases between. The CDR3 consists of 13 residues. CDR3 region: CSVADNTKNIQYF. The CDR3 coding sequence is TGCAGCGTCGCGGACAATACCAAAAACATTCAGTACTTC.

Concerning this clonotype itself: Its ends do not fully match the called genes, so a read error is possible. The chain carries TRBV7-9 and TRBJ1-6; TRBD1 aligns across 7 bases. The CDR3 is made up of 14 amino acids. From germline, CDR1 is SEHNR and CDR2 FQNEAQ (reference sequence). CDR3 in amino acids: CASSLDRDRQAIHF. In DNA form, the CDR3 reads TGTGCCAGCAGTTTGGATCGGGACAGACAGGCTATCCATTTT.

This sequence joins TRBV6-5 and TRBJ2-2, with D perhaps matching TRBD1 (5 bases). Trimming took 5 bases from V and 3 from J, leaving 13 bases between them. Germline loops: CDR1 MNHEY, CDR2 SVGAGI. CDR3 length: 15 residues. CDR3 nucleotide sequence: TGTGCCAGCAGTAATAGACAGAGCTACACCGGGGAGCTGTTTTTT. It translates to CASSNRQSYTGELFF.

There are a few counts of this clonotype. V gene TRBV9 combines with J gene TRBJ2-3; the match to TRBD2 covers 10 bases. This CDR3 contains 18 residues. CDR1 is SGDLS and CDR2 is YYNGEE in the germline V gene. The trim removed 0 bases at V and 6 bases at J, leaving 13 bases unmatched. CDR3 loop: CASSVEGSSGGVRDTQYF. CDR3 nucleotides: TGTGCCAGCAGCGTAGAAGGGTCGAGCGGGGGGGTCCGGGATACGCAGTATTTT.

The sample holds many counts of this clonotype. The chain has TRBV5-1 and TRBJ1-1; the D is unclear. The CDR3 contains 12 residues. Between the trimmed V and J ends, which lost 7 bases and 4 bases, there was a span of 11 bases. The germline gives CDR1 SGHRS, CDR2 YFSETQ. CDR3: CASGSSTTEAFF. In DNA form, the CDR3 reads TGCGCCAGCGGATCTTCCACCACTGAAGCTTTCTTT.

V and J are TRBV10-1 and TRBJ2-2; 10 bases are shared with TRBD1. Per the germline V gene, CDR1 is WNHNN and CDR2 is SYGVQD (reference sequence). The CDR3 spans 16 residues. V lost 7 bases, J lost 3 bases, and 8 bases stayed unmatched. Here the CDR3 DNA reads TGCGCCAGCATAACAGTGACAGGGGGCGACACCGGGGAGCTGTTTTTT. Protein product: CASITVTGGDTGELFF.

There are many counts of this clonotype. The chain employs TRBV4-3 and TRBJ2-7, with D unclear. The germline V gene has CDR1 LGHNA and CDR2 YSLEER. This CDR3 has 15 residues. Trimming removed 2 bases at V and 4 bases at J, with 15 bases between. The CDR3 nucleotides read TGCGCCAGCAGCCAACTACGGTCGGACCGTTACGAGCAGTACTTC. Protein sequence: CASSQLRSDRYEQYF.

About this clonotype: A much more abundant neighbour one base away suggests this may be a read error. The V gene is TRBV4-3, the J gene TRBJ2-7; the D gene is possibly TRBD2 (5 bases). Germline V lookup: CDR1 LGHNA, CDR2 YSLEER. The CDR3 extends over 13 amino acids. CDR3 in DNA: TGCGCCAGCAGCACTAGTCCCGCCTACGAGCAGTGCTTC. Its translation: CASSTSPAYEQCF.

A few counts support this clonotype. The rearrangement joins TRBV20-1 to TRBJ2-3; 9 bases agree with TRBD2. The CDR3 contains 16 residues. Germline CDR1 DFQATT, CDR2 SNEGSKA (reference sequence). With V trimmed by 3 bases and J by 0 bases, 7 bases remained unmatched. CDR3: CSASSRGGLSTDTQYF. The CDR3 bases are TGCAGTGCTAGTTCGCGGGGGGGGCTTAGCACAGATACGCAGTATTTT.

This clonotype was recorded many times. The V and J genes are TRBV6-2 or TRBV6-3 and TRBJ2-7; D possibly corresponds to TRBD1 (6 bases). V was shortened by 4 bases and J by 6 bases, with 13 bases between the two germline ends. CDR3 size: 13 residues. Germline V gives CDR1 MNHEY, CDR2 SVGEGT. This CDR3 is CASSSGHYGEQYF. CDR3 DNA sequence: TGTGCCAGCAGTTCGGGACATTACGGCGAGCAGTACTTC.

Ten or more counts support this clonotype. The genes are TRBV7-9 and TRBJ1-2; D is perhaps TRBD1 (5 bases). This CDR3 has 14 amino acids. Germline CDR1 reads SEHNR; CDR2 reads FQNEAQ (reference sequence). Trimming cost V 2 bases and J 4 bases, with 11 bases left between them. The CDR3 nucleotides are TGTGCCAGCAGCTTAATGGGGGAAACCTATGGCTACACCTTC. Translated: CASSLMGETYGYTF.